This T cell receptor (beta chain) came from a study of T cell responses to AZD1222 COVID-19 vaccine. Study results and caveats: Seropositive at baseline were only six or seven AZD1222 recipients.

In regard to this clone: The target antigen is unknown.

Germline CDR1 LGHNA, CDR2 YNFKEQ. The CDR3 length is 13 residues. V gave up 4 bases and J gave up 9 bases, with 14 bases separating them. Sequencing used immunoSEQ multiplex PCR; TCRdb keeps in-frame clones, though not all of them. The sample yields 100,000 to 150,000 clones, around 87% seen once. The rearrangement links TRBV4-2 to TRBJ2-3, with D possibly being TRBD1 (6 bases). This sample comprised peripheral blood, obtained on day 0 of AZD1222 vaccination. This clonotype was obtained from an adult in good health. The CDR3, as DNA: TGTGCCAGCAGCCCTGCCCTTGGGGGCACGCAGTATTTT. Its translation is CASSPALGGTQYF.